The subject of this entry is one TCR beta chain. Its target is unknown. The method was immunoSEQ multiplex PCR; TCRdb's version includes in-frame clones alone and lacks a portion of them. The sample carries some 290,000 clones, roughly 87% recorded once. These data are taken from a study of cytomegalovirus exposure and HLA in healthy donors. Study-level points and caveats: Under in vitro conditions, three CMV-associated chains were confirmed as specific for CMV antigens.

The donors were members of the roughly 120-subject validation cohort (separate from the roughly 680-subject first cohort). The TCR comes from a man between 25 and 39 years old in good health and CMV-seronegative. Material for sequencing was PBMCs.

CDR3 sequence (DNA): TGTGCCAGCAGCTTTTCCGGGACAGGGTCCAGCCAGCCCCAGCATTTT. It encodes CASSFSGTGSSQPQHF. The chain employs TRBV7-9 and TRBJ1-5; TRBD1 matches at 9 bases. The CDR3 length is 16 residues. V dropped 3 bases and J dropped 7; count of bases not matched to a gene: 10. The V gene's germline CDR1 is SEHNR and CDR2 FQNEAQ (reference sequence).